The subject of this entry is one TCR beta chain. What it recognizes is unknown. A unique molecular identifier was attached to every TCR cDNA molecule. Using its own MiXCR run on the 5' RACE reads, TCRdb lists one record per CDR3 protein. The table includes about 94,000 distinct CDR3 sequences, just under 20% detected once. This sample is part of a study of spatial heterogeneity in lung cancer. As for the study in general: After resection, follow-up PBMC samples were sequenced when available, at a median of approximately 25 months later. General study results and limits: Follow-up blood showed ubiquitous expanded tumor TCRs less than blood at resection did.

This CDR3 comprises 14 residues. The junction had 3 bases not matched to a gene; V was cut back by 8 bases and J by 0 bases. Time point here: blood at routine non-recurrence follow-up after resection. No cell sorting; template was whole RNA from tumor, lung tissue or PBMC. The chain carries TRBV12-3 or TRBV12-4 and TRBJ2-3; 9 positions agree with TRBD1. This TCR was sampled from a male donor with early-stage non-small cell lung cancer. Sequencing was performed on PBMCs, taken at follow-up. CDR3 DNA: TGTGCCAGCTGGACAGGGGCAAGCACAGATACGCAGTATTTT. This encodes CASWTGASTDTQYF.